Only a few counts were recorded for the clone carrying this T cell receptor beta chain. Antigen specificity is unknown. The donors formed part of the 120-subject validation cohort, distinct from the roughly 630-subject first cohort. The data belong to a study of cytomegalovirus exposure and HLA in healthy donors. General study points: Specificity for CMV antigens was confirmed in vitro for a few of the CMV-associated chains. High sensitivity and specificity were reportedly achieved when the classifier diagnosed cytomegalovirus status. Altogether, some 170 TCR beta chains were recorded as cytomegalovirus-associated.

Sequenced by immunoSEQ multiplex PCR; TCRdb stores in-frame clones only, minus some. Of over 200,000 clones listed, 88% are singletons. This receptor was obtained from a woman aged 18-29 years in good health and CMV-seronegative. The sequenced sample was PBMCs.

Written as DNA, the CDR3 is TGCAGCGTTGTTCAGGGGCGGGCTGGCTACACCTTC. Protein sequence: CSVVQGRAGYTF. The chain combines TRBV29-1 with TRBJ1-2; possibly TRBD1 for D (6 bases). The V end lost 4 bases, the J end lost 7 bases, and 13 bases lay between the germline ends. Germline CDR1 reads SQVTM; CDR2 reads ANQGSEA. This CDR3 spans 12 amino acids.